The 8 T cell receptor beta chains below all came from one sample that was sequenced in a study of regulatory T cells in long-lasting Graves disease. The time point was: newly diagnosed GD, antithyroid drugs for less than 3 months. TCR sequences were obtained from RNA taken from PBMCs. CDR3 regions were amplified by Arm-PCR using iRepertoire HTBI primers to build TCR beta libraries. TCRdb itself ran the multiplex PCR reads through MiXCR, one entry per CDR3 protein. The sample holds about 620,000 distinct CDR3 sequences, about 16% seen once. In addition, the sample was reused for a study of T cells in Graves' hyperthyroidism and ophthalmopathy.

The sequences come from peripheral blood mononuclear cells (PBMCs), collected at new diagnosis, from a patient treated with antithyroid drugs. The receptor source for this set is a woman in her 30s with Graves disease.

This clonotype was found many times. This sequence joins TRBV6-2 or TRBV6-3 and TRBJ1-6; no definite D call. Trimming stripped 0 bases from V and 0 bases from J, with 9 bases between. The CDR3 runs to 17 residues. Germline CDR1 reads MNHEY; CDR2 reads SVGEGT. The CDR3 DNA reads TGTGCCAGCAGTTACTCGAGTGGGAGCTCCTATAATTCACCCCTCCACTTT. Translated: CASSYSSGSSYNSPLHF.

The rearrangement joins TRBV7-9 to TRBJ1-2; a weak D match, TRBD1 (5 bases). CDR3 length equals 12 residues. Germline V lookup: CDR1 SEHNR, CDR2 FQNEAQ (reference sequence). V dropped 5 bases and J dropped 12 bases, with 16 bases sitting between them. CDR3 coding DNA: TGTGCCAGCAGCCAAAACGGGGGGTATGACACCTTC. Its translation is CASSQNGGYDTF.

This clonotype was picked up a small number of times. The V gene is TRBV15, the J gene TRBJ2-4; a possible D gene is TRBD2 (6 bases). Germline V gene sequence: CDR1 LNHNV, CDR2 YYDKDF (reference sequence). The CDR3 spans 19 residues. V lost 5 bases and J lost 3, with 26 bases in between. In nucleotides, the CDR3 is TGTGCCACCAGCCGGATTGTGGGAGGAAAAGAAAGGATCAAAAACATTCAGTACTTC. Its translation: CATSRIVGGKERIKNIQYF.

Many counts were recorded for this clonotype. The chain couples TRBV30 to TRBJ2-7; no definite D call. This CDR3 is 14 amino acids long. Germline CDR1 reads GTSNPN; CDR2 reads SVGIG (reference sequence). With 4 bases removed from V and 4 bases from J, the gap between germline ends came to 17 bases. This CDR3 is CAWTGLSRDYEQYF. The CDR3 DNA sequence: TGTGCCTGGACGGGCCTCTCAAGGGATTACGAGCAGTACTTC.

For this clonotype: Just one base apart from a much larger clone, this may be a read error. This chain joins TRBV20-1 and TRBJ2-7, with D tentatively TRBD1 (6 bases). Looked up from germline, CDR1 is DFQATT and CDR2 is SNEGSKA (reference sequence). CDR3 length: 13 residues. The CDR3: CGARWTEPYEQYF. In nucleotides, the CDR3 is TGCGGTGCTAGGTGGACAGAGCCCTACGAGCAGTACTTC.

In this sample, this clonotype turned up a few times. This rearrangement joins TRBV7-9 to TRBJ2-2; D is uncertain. Germline V gene data show CDR1 as SEHNR and CDR2 as FQNEAQ (reference sequence). This CDR3 has 11 residues. Trimming removed 5 bases at V and 7 bases at J, with 5 bases between. In DNA form, the CDR3 reads TGTGCCAGCAGCAATATCGGGGAGCTGTTTTTT. Protein product: CASSNIGELFF.

In this sample, this clonotype turned up many times. The chain joins TRBV28 to TRBJ2-5, with D tentatively TRBD2 (5 bases). V was shortened by 7 bases and J by 7 bases, with 19 bases between the two germline ends. The CDR3 is 14 residues long. CDR1 MDHEN and CDR2 SYDVKM come from the germline V gene. DNA of the CDR3: TGTGCCAGCACCGTACCTTGGGGTGCGGGGACCCAGTACTTC. It translates to CASTVPWGAGTQYF. Together with reference TRBV28 and TRBJ2-5, the CDR3 gives the full variable domain: DVKVTQSSRYLVKRTGEKVFLECVQDMDHENMFWYRQDPGLGLRLIYFSYDVKMKEKGDIPEGYSVSREKKERFSLILESASTNQTSMYLCASTVPWGAGTQYFGPGTRLLVL.

This clonotype was found a few times. The genes are TRBV20-1 and TRBJ2-1; no definite D call. CDR1 and CDR2 from the germline V gene are DFQATT and SNEGSKA (reference sequence). The CDR3 loop spans 13 amino acids. Between the trimmed V and J ends, which lost 3 bases and 2 bases, there was a span of 8 bases. The CDR3 sequence is CSASGWPYNEQFF. In DNA form, the CDR3 reads TGCAGTGCTAGCGGGTGGCCCTACAATGAGCAGTTCTTC.